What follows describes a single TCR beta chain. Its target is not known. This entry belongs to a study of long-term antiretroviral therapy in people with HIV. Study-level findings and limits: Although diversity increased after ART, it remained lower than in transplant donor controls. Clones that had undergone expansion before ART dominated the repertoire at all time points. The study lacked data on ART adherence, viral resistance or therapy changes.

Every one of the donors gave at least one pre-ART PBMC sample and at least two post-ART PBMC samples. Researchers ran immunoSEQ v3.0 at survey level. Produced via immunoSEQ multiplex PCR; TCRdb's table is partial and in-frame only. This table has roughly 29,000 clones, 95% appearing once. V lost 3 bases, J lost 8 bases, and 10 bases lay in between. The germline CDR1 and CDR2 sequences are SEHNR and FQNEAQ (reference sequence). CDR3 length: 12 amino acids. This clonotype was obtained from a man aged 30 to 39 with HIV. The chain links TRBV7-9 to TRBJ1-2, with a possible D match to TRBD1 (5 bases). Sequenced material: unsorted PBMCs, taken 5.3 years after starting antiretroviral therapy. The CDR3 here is CASSFLGEGYTF. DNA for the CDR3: TGTGCCAGCAGCTTTTTAGGGGAGGGCTACACCTTC.